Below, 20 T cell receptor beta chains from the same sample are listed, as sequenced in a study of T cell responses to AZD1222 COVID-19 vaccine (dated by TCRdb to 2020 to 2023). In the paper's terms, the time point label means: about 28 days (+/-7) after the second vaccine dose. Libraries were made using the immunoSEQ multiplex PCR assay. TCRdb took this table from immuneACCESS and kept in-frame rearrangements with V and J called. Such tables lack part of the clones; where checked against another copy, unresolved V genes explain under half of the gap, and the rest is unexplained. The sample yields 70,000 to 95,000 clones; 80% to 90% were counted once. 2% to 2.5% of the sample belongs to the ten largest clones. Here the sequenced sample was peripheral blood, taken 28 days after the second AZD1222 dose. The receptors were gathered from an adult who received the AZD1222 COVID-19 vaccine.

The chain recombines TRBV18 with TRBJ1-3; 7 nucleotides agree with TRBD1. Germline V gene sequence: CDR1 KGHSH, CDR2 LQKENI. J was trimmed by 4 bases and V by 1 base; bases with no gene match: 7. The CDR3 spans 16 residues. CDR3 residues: CASSPQSRTGGNTIYF. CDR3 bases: TGTGCCAGCTCACCACAATCGCGGACAGGAGGAAACACCATATATTTT. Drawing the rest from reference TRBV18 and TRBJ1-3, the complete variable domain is NAGVMQNPRHLVRRRGQEARLRCSPMKGHSHVYWYRQLPEEGLKFMVYLQKENIIDESGMPKERFSAEFPKEGPSILRIQQVVRGDSAAYFCASSPQSRTGGNTIYFGEGSWLTVV.

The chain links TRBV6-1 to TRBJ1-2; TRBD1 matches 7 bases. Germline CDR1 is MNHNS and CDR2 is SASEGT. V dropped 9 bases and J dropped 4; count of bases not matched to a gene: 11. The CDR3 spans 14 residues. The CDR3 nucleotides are TGTGCCAGTACCGGACCCGGGACAGCCTATGGCTACACCTTC. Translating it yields CASTGPGTAYGYTF.

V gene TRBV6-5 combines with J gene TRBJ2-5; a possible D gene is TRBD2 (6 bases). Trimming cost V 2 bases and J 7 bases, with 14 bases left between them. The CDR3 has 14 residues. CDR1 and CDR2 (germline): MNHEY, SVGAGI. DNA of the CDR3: TGTGCCAGCAGTTACCGCGGGATCCTCCGGACCCAGTACTTC. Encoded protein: CASSYRGILRTQYF.

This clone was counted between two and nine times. Written as DNA, the CDR3 is TGTGCCAGCAGCCAAGATTCACCCCTCCACTTT. This sequence encodes CASSQDSPLHF. V gene TRBV3-1 (or the pseudogene TRBV3-2) combines with J gene TRBJ1-6, with D hard to call. The CDR3 runs 11 residues. V lost 0 bases and J lost 9, with 0 bases in between. CDR1 LGHDT and CDR2 YNNKEL come from the germline V gene (reference sequence).

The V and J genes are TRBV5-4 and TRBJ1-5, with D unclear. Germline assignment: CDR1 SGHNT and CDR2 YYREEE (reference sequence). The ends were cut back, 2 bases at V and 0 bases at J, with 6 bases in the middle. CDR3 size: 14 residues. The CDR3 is CASSLWNSNQPQHF. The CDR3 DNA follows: TGTGCCAGCAGCTTATGGAATAGCAATCAGCCCCAGCATTTT.

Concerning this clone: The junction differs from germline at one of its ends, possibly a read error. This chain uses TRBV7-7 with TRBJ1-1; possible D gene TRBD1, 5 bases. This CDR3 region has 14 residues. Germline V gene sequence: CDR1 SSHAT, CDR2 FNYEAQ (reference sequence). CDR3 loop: CASTLVGVGTEAFF. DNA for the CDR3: TGTGCTAGCACCCTGGTGGGGGTCGGCACTGAAGCTTTCTTT.

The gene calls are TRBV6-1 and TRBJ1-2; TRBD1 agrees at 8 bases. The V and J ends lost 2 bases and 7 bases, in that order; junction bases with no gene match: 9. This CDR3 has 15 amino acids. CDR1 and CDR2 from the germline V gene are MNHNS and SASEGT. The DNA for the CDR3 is TGTGCCAGCAGTGAAAAGCCGGACAGGGCGAGTGGCTACACCTTC. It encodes CASSEKPDRASGYTF.

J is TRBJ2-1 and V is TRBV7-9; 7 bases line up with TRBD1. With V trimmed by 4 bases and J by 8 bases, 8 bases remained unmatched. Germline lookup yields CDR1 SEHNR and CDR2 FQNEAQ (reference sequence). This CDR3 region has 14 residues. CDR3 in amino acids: CASSYPGTVHEQFF. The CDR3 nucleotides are TGTGCCAGCAGCTACCCCGGGACAGTACATGAGCAGTTCTTC.

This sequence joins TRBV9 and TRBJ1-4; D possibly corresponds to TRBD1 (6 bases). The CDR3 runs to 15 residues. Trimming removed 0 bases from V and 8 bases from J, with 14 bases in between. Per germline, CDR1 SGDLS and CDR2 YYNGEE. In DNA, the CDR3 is TGTGCCAGCAGCGTAGCGGGCAGGGGAAGAGAAAAACTGTTTTTT. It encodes CASSVAGRGREKLFF.

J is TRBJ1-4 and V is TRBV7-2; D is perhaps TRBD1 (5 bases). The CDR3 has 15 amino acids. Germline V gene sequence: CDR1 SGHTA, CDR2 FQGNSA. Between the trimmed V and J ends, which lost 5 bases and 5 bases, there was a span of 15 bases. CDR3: CASSPNGSGNEKLFF. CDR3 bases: TGTGCCAGCAGCCCGAACGGGTCAGGGAATGAAAAACTGTTTTTT.

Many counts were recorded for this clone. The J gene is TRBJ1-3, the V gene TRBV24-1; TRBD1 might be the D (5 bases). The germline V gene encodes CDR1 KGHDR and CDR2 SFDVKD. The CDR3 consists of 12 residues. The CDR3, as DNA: TGTGCACGAGATGCGGGGGTCAACACCATATATTTT. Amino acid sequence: CARDAGVNTIYF.

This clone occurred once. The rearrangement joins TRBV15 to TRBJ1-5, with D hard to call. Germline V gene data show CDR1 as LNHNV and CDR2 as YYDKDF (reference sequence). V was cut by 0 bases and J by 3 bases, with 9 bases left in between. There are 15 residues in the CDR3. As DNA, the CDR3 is TGTGCCACCAGCAGAGATCTCGGACTCAATCAGCCCCAGCATTTT. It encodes CATSRDLGLNQPQHF.

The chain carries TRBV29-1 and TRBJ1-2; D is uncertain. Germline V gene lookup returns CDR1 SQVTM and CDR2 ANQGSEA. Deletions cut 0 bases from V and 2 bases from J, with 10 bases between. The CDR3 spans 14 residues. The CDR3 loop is CSVEDNSRNYGYTF. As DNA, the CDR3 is TGCAGCGTTGAAGATAATTCGCGAAACTATGGCTACACCTTC.

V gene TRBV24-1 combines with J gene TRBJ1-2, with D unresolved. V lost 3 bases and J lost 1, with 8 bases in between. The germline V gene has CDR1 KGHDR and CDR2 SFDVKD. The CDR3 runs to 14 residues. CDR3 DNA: TGTGCCACCAGTGATAACGCTGTTAACTATGGCTACACCTTC. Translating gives CATSDNAVNYGYTF.

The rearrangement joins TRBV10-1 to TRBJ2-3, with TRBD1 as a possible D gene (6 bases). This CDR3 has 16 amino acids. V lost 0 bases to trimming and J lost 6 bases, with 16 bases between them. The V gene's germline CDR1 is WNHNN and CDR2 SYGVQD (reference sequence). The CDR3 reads CASSESRAGVIDTQYF. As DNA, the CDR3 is TGCGCCAGCAGTGAGTCCCGGGCAGGGGTCATTGATACGCAGTATTTT.

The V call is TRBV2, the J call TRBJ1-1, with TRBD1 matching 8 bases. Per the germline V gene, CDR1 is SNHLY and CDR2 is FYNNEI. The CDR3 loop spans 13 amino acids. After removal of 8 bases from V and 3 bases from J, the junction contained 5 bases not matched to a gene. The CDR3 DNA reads TGTGCCAGCCTCCCACAGGGGGACACTGAAGCTTTCTTT. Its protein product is CASLPQGDTEAFF.

Here the CDR3 reads CASSLGGDTQYF. CDR3 bases: TGTGCCAGCAGCTTAGGGGGAGATACGCAGTATTTT. This rearrangement joins TRBV5-4 to TRBJ2-3; tentative D call: TRBD1 (6 bases). The V gene's germline CDR1 is SGHNT and CDR2 YYREEE (reference sequence). Trimming cost V 2 bases and J 5 bases, with 6 bases left between them. This CDR3 comprises 12 residues.

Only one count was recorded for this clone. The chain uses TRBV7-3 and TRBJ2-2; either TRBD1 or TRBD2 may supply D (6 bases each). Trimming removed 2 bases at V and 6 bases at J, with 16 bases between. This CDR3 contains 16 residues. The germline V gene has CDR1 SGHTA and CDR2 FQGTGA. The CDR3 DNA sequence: TGTGCCAGCAGCTTACCGGAGGGGGGCGCTTCCGGGGAGCTGTTTTTT. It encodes CASSLPEGGASGELFF.

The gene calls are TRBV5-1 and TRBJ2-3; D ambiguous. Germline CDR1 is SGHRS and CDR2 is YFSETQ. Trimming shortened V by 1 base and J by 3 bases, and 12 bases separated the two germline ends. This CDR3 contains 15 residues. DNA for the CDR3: TGCGCCAGCAGCTTGATGGGTTCCGGGACAGATACGCAGTATTTT. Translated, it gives CASSLMGSGTDTQYF. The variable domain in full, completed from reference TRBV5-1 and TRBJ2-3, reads KAGVTQTPRYLIKTRGQQVTLSCSPISGHRSVSWYQQTPGQGLQFLFEYFSETQRNKGNFPGRFSGRQFSNSRSEMNVSTLELGDSALYLCASSLMGSGTDTQYFGPGTRLTVL.

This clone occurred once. The CDR3 protein is CASSQEGPRSGNTIYF. In DNA form, the CDR3 reads TGCGCCAGCAGCCAAGAGGGACCCAGGTCTGGAAACACCATATATTTT. The J gene is TRBJ1-3, the V gene TRBV4-3, with D possibly TRBD1 on 5 matching bases. Trimming pared 0 bases from V and 1 base from J, leaving 10 bases between. The CDR3 runs 16 residues. Looked up from germline, CDR1 is LGHNA and CDR2 is YSLEER.